This T cell receptor (beta chain) was captured by sequencing in a study of blood T cells in healthy people across ages. Across the whole study: About one barcoded TCR beta cDNA was captured per two T cells. The study's findings and limits: Using unsorted PBMCs precluded a conclusive naive versus antigen-experienced comparison.

The draw of peripheral blood yielded about 9.4 milliliters from each donor. A minimum of 7 million PBMCs was isolated per sample. Concerning this clonotype itself: Its target is unknown.

Next came a second PCR, run for about 7 to 12 cycles, which used a sample-barcoded 5' primer along with a J-beta primer mix. TCRdb processed the 5' RACE reads anew with MiXCR; each CDR3 protein has one entry. The sample holds about 1.1 million distinct CDR3 sequences, less than 45% seen once. Trimming removed 5 bases at V and 0 bases at J, with 10 bases between. The CDR3 loop spans 15 amino acids. Germline CDR1 is ENHRY and CDR2 is SYGVKD. Material: blood. The clonotype originates from a man younger than 35 in good health. The chain has TRBV10-3 and TRBJ2-2, with D perhaps matching TRBD1 or TRBD2 (5 bases each). The CDR3 sequence: CAISPGRSNTGELFF. The CDR3, as DNA: TGTGCCATCAGTCCGGGACGCTCGAACACCGGGGAGCTGTTTTTT.